Listed here are 25 T cell receptor beta chains from one sample, sequenced in a study of Graves' ophthalmopathy and Graves' hyperthyroidism. For repertoire sequencing, the TCR beta CDR3 regions were amplified from RNA transcripts. Amplification began with first-round RT-PCR using HTBI primers, then second-round multiplex PCR was performed. TCRdb independently ran MiXCR on the multiplex PCR reads; one entry per CDR3 protein. The sample has approximately 1.2 million distinct CDR3 sequences; about 35% are singletons. Sequencing input: peripheral blood or thyroid tissue (not recorded which). The source of these receptors is an adult man with Graves' hyperthyroidism.

The J gene is TRBJ1-6, the V gene TRBV29-1; TRBD1 matches at 9 bases. Unmatched junction bases numbered 18, after V lost 5 bases and J lost 10 bases. CDR3 length equals 17 residues. Germline CDR1 and CDR2: SQVTM and ANQGSEA. This CDR3 reads CSVKTGGAIPTGSPLHF. DNA of the CDR3: TGCAGCGTTAAAACAGGGGGCGCGATTCCGACCGGATCACCCCTCCACTTT.

The chain carries TRBV6-6 and TRBJ1-1; D ambiguous. The CDR3 runs 13 residues. Trimming took off 4 bases at V and 11 bases at J, with 17 bases between the two ends. In germline, CDR1 is MNHNY, CDR2 SVGAGI (reference sequence). CDR3 region: CASSSSFPATAFF. For the CDR3, the DNA is TGTGCCAGCAGTTCGTCATTTCCAGCAACGGCTTTCTTT.

This clonotype showed up just a few times. The V gene is TRBV30, the J gene TRBJ1-3; no clear D. This CDR3 comprises 15 residues. Germline V CDR1 and CDR2: GTSNPN, SVGIG (reference sequence). With 0 bases removed from V and 0 bases from J, the gap between germline ends came to 9 bases. Here the CDR3 reads CAWSVSSPSGNTIYF. The CDR3 region has the DNA TGTGCCTGGAGTGTATCGTCACCCTCTGGAAACACCATATATTTT.

This chain joins TRBV30 and TRBJ2-7; 7 nucleotides agree with TRBD1. CDR1 and CDR2 from the germline V gene are GTSNPN and SVGIG (reference sequence). The CDR3 extends over 14 amino acids. Trimming cost V 2 bases and J 0 bases; bases outside gene matches: 4. The CDR3 DNA is TGTGCCTGGAGTCCCGGGACAGTCTCCTACGAGCAGTACTTC. Protein product: CAWSPGTVSYEQYF.

V and J are TRBV10-1 and TRBJ1-2; possible D gene TRBD1, 6 bases. Germline V gene lookup returns CDR1 WNHNN and CDR2 SYGVQD (reference sequence). This CDR3 region has 18 residues. V lost 1 base, J lost 4 bases, and 22 bases lay in between. This chain's CDR3 is CASSEYRAVNVIVYGYTF. CDR3 coding DNA: TGCGCCAGCAGTGAGTACAGGGCTGTTAATGTGATTGTCTATGGCTACACCTTC.

In its sample, this clonotype was seen a few times. This chain links TRBV6-5 with TRBJ1-3, with 7 bases lining up with TRBD1. The CDR3 is 13 amino acids. Germline lookup yields CDR1 MNHEY and CDR2 SVGAGI. The V gene end was trimmed by 6 bases and the J gene end by 4 bases; junction bases not matched to a gene: 3. CDR3 in amino acids: CASSLQGGNTIYF. The CDR3 bases are TGTGCCAGCAGCTTACAGGGGGGAAACACCATATATTTT.

The chain employs TRBV7-2 and TRBJ1-1; D is unclear. Germline lookup yields CDR1 SGHTA and CDR2 FQGNSA. This CDR3 region has 14 residues. V shed 7 bases and J shed 2 bases, with 14 bases lying between them. In DNA form, the CDR3 reads TGTGCCAGCATAGATCAGTCTGGAAACACTGAAGCTTTCTTT. This translates into CASIDQSGNTEAFF.

This clonotype has ten or more counts. The rearrangement links TRBV25-1 to TRBJ1-2; TRBD1 matches 9 bases. With 4 bases clipped from V and 4 bases from J, the junction kept 4 bases outside the gene matches. Germline V gene sequence: CDR1 MGHDK, CDR2 SYGVNS. This CDR3 spans 14 amino acids. The CDR3 here is CASSGGTGIYGYTF. DNA for the CDR3: TGTGCCAGCAGTGGAGGGACAGGGATCTATGGCTACACCTTC.

V is TRBV29-1 and J is TRBJ1-5, with a tentative D call TRBD1 (5 bases). The CDR3 loop spans 14 amino acids. V gave up 5 bases and J gave up 7 bases, with 18 bases separating them. Per germline, CDR1 SQVTM and CDR2 ANQGSEA. This CDR3 is CSVPGRLSGQPQHF. CDR3 nucleotides: TGCAGCGTTCCGGGACGCCTAAGCGGGCAGCCCCAGCATTTT.

The rearrangement joins TRBV10-3 to TRBJ2-5; 7 bases are shared with TRBD2. The length of the CDR3 is 14 residues. V shed 3 bases and J 2 bases; nucleotides not matched to a gene: 3. Per germline, CDR1 ENHRY and CDR2 SYGVKD. The CDR3 here is CAISDQGGQETQYF. CDR3 sequence (DNA): TGTGCCATCAGTGACCAGGGAGGGCAAGAGACCCAGTACTTC.

For this clonotype: This is likely a read error, given that the CDR3 carries no conserved phenylalanine or tryptophan at its end. The DNA is left out, because the CDR3 cannot be placed on it with certainty; the CDR3 is given as TCRdb lists it. This sequence joins TRBV25-1 and TRBJ2-6; the D call in the table, TRBD1, was not verified against the DNA. The CDR3 is 9 residues long, ends included. The germline gives CDR1 MGHDK, CDR2 SYGVNS. Here the CDR3 reads CASSGTAFT.

Ten or more counts support this clonotype. A read error may account for a junction end that differs from germline. The CDR3: CASSLDRAREQYF. For the CDR3, the DNA is TGTGCCAGCAGCTTAGACAGGGCGAGGGAGCAGTACTTC. The rearrangement joins TRBV5-1 to TRBJ2-7, with TRBD1 identical over 7 bases. The CDR3 contains 13 residues. Germline V gene lookup returns CDR1 SGHRS and CDR2 YFSETQ.

This clonotype was picked up many times. The genes are TRBV9 and TRBJ1-6; 12 positions match TRBD1. V lost 0 bases to trimming and J lost 13 bases; unmatched junction nucleotides: 8. CDR1 is SGDLS and CDR2 is YYNGEE in the germline V gene. This CDR3 spans 16 amino acids. CDR3 nucleotides: TGTGCCAGCAGCGTAGCCGGGACAGGGGGCGAAGGGCCCCTCCACTTT. Protein: CASSVAGTGGEGPLHF.

This clonotype was seen ten or more times. This rearrangement joins TRBV7-8 to TRBJ2-5; perhaps TRBD2 as D (5 bases). Germline loops: CDR1 SGHVS, CDR2 FQNEAQ. V dropped 5 bases and J dropped 7 bases, with 23 bases sitting between them. The CDR3 covers 16 residues. Here the CDR3 DNA reads TGTGCCAGCAGCCCGGGGTCCACGGTCAGTTTCGGGACCCAGTACTTC. Its protein is CASSPGSTVSFGTQYF. Together with reference TRBV7-8 and TRBJ2-5, the CDR3 gives the full variable domain: GAGVSQSPRYKVAKRGQDVALRCDPISGHVSLFWYQQALGQGPEFLTYFQNEAQLDKSGLPSDRFFAERPEGSVSTLKIQRTQQEDSAVYLCASSPGSTVSFGTQYFGPGTRLLVL.

This chain connects TRBV5-4 to TRBJ2-7; D unclear. The V end lost 4 bases, the J end lost 2 bases, and 10 bases lay between the germline ends. Germline V gene lookup returns CDR1 SGHNT and CDR2 YYREEE (reference sequence). The CDR3 runs to 13 residues. Here the CDR3 reads CASSQLAAYEQYF. DNA of the CDR3: TGTGCCAGCAGCCAGTTGGCCGCCTACGAGCAGTACTTC.

This clonotype has ten or more counts. The chain carries TRBV11-3 and TRBJ2-2, with 8 nucleotides matching TRBD2. Germline V CDR1 and CDR2: SGHNT, YENEEA. CDR3 length: 13 residues. V gave up 5 bases and J gave up 7 bases; unmatched junction bases: 3. The CDR3 reads CASSRGGSGELFF. In nucleotides, the CDR3 is TGTGCCAGCAGCCGCGGGGGGAGCGGGGAGCTGTTTTTT.

This clonotype was observed at least ten times. In DNA form, the CDR3 reads TGCAGTGCACGCGAAGACTCCAGCGTCCAAGAGACCCAGTACTTC. It encodes CSAREDSSVQETQYF. The V call is TRBV20-1, the J call TRBJ2-5; D unresolved. CDR3 length: 15 residues. V was shortened by 6 bases and J by 1 base, with 18 bases between the two germline ends. The germline CDR1 and CDR2 sequences are DFQATT and SNEGSKA (reference sequence).

This clonotype was detected once. This chain's CDR3 is CAGYPAGLISNQPQHF. The CDR3 bases are TGTGCCGGCTACCCGGCTGGCCTAATATCGAATCAGCCCCAGCATTTT. The V gene is TRBV19, the J gene TRBJ1-5, with D unclear. The CDR3 length is 16 residues. The germline V gene has CDR1 LNHDA and CDR2 SQIVND (reference sequence). Trimming removed 11 bases from V and 4 bases from J, with 24 bases in between.

The chain has TRBV29-1 and TRBJ2-5; D uncertain. CDR1 and CDR2 (germline): SQVTM, ANQGSEA. The CDR3 length is 12 residues. The V end was cut by 8 bases, the J end by 2 bases, with 12 bases between. The CDR3 spells CSFQAEQETQYF. The CDR3 DNA reads as TGCAGCTTCCAGGCGGAACAAGAGACCCAGTACTTC. Full variable domain (rest looked up from reference TRBV29-1 and TRBJ2-5): SAVISQKPSRDICQRGTSLTIQCQVDSQVTMMFWYRQQPGQSLTLIATANQGSEATYESGFVIDKFPISRPNLTFSTLTVSNMSPEDSSIYLCSFQAEQETQYFGPGTRLLVL.

The table lists this clonotype with many counts. The chain combines TRBV10-3 with TRBJ1-1; the D gene is possibly TRBD1 (6 bases). CDR1 and CDR2 from the germline V gene are ENHRY and SYGVKD. The CDR3 is 16 residues long. The ends were cut back, 8 bases at V and 0 bases at J, with 19 bases in the middle. Here the CDR3 reads CAIGRRGRGVNTEAFF. In nucleotides, the CDR3 is TGTGCCATCGGGCGCAGGGGCCGCGGGGTGAACACTGAAGCTTTCTTT.

The chain combines TRBV7-9 with TRBJ2-7; D call uncertain. The CDR3 covers 17 residues. The germline gives CDR1 SEHNR, CDR2 FQNEAQ (reference sequence). V was shortened by 6 bases and J by 1 base, with 22 bases between the two germline ends. The CDR3 nucleotides read TGTGCCAGCAGTCCCGAGTCGGTAGGTCGGGCATCCTACGAGCAGTACTTC. Its protein product is CASSPESVGRASYEQYF.

The chain is built from TRBV15 and TRBJ2-5; 8 positions agree with TRBD2. The CDR3 loop spans 12 amino acids. Germline-derived CDR1 and CDR2 are LNHNV and YYDKDF (reference sequence). Here the CDR3 reads CTSSYGGARTYF. Here the CDR3 DNA reads TGTACCAGCAGTTACGGGGGGGCACGTACGTACTTC.

This clonotype is a singleton in its sample. Being one base from a much bigger clone, this may be a read error. The chain recombines TRBV20-1 with TRBJ2-5; D unclear. CDR1 is DFQATT, CDR2 SNEGSKA, per germline (reference sequence). CDR3 length: 13 residues. V lost 6 bases and J lost 4, with 15 bases in between. The CDR3 region is CSAPWAERETQYF. Here the CDR3 DNA reads TGCAGTGCCCCCTGGGCAGAGCGAGAGACCCAGTACTTC.

CDR3 residues: CASSLSDVGGDGQPQHF. The DNA for the CDR3 is TGTGCCAGCAGCTTATCGGACGTAGGGGGCGACGGTCAGCCCCAGCATTTT. The genes are TRBV11-1 and TRBJ1-5; 7 positions agree with TRBD1. There are 17 residues in the CDR3. J was trimmed by 6 bases and V by 2 bases; bases with no gene match: 13. Germline assignment: CDR1 SGHAT and CDR2 FQDESV (reference sequence). The variable domain in full, with the rest retrieved from reference TRBV11-1 and TRBJ1-5, is EAEVAQSPRYKITEKSQAVAFWCDPISGHATLYWYRQILGQGPELLVQFQDESVVDDSQLPKDRFSAERLKGVDSTLKIQPAELGDSAMYLCASSLSDVGGDGQPQHFGDGTRLSIL.

There are many counts of this clonotype. The chain links TRBV19 to TRBJ1-5; 9 bases are shared with TRBD1. J gave up 7 bases and V 3 bases, and 4 bases lay outside the gene matches. CDR3 length equals 14 residues. Looked up from germline, CDR1 is LNHDA and CDR2 is SQIVND (reference sequence). The CDR3 reads CASSITGGEQPQHF. In DNA form, the CDR3 reads TGTGCCAGTAGTATTACAGGGGGCGAACAGCCCCAGCATTTT.